The clone carrying this T cell receptor (beta chain) was counted a few times. TCRdb reanalysed the 5' RACE reads using MiXCR and keeps one entry per CDR3 protein. The sample lists over 60,000 distinct CDR3 sequences; roughly an eighth were seen once. The data stem from a study of early T cells in non-severe SARS-CoV-2 infection. Overall study: Sequencing used unsorted whole-blood bulk RNA, so chains lack pairing.

Germline V gene sequence: CDR1 WSHSY, CDR2 SAAADI. The ends were cut back, 6 bases at V and 1 base at J, with 9 bases in the middle. There are 13 residues in the CDR3. Source: whole blood, taken at baseline. This receptor was identified in an adult who was a healthcare worker with PCR-confirmed SARS-CoV-2 infection or an uninfected control (not recorded which). V is TRBV10-2 and J is TRBJ1-1; D gene uncertain. The CDR3 is CASRDESNTEAFF. The CDR3 DNA reads TGCGCCAGCAGGGACGAGTCGAACACTGAAGCTTTCTTT.